This T cell receptor beta chain was obtained from a study of CD8 T cells in ankylosing spondylitis (dated by TCRdb to 2017 to 2019). For the study in its entirety: The study profiled T cell receptor beta repertoires in healthy donors and ankylosing spondylitis patients to find disease-linked TCR variants. The whole study cohort included about a hundred healthy donors and 20 to 30 ankylosing spondylitis patients. Peripheral blood was sampled, and synovial fluid was additionally collected from ankylosing spondylitis patients.

The paper as a whole reports these results and caveats: A TCR beta motif made up of several highly homologous amino acid variants appeared to be characteristic of blood from ankylosing spondylitis patients. According to the report, matched synovial fluid samples from ankylosing spondylitis patients were significantly enriched for the disease-linked clones. A CD8+ phenotype was shown by the disease-linked clones, which were found at relatively low frequencies in peripheral blood. Some motif variants were previously reported in synovial fluid and blood of reactive arthritis patients, suggesting common disease-initiation mechanisms.

The germline V gene supplies CDR1 SGHVS and CDR2 FQNEAQ. V drops 3 bases and J drops 6 bases, leaving 26 bases in between. Including cysteine and phenylalanine, the CDR3 has 18 amino acids. Only the CDR3 portion is preserved as DNA: 54 bases, with reading frame beginning at the first base. Note on this clonotype: Its binding antigen is unknown. No much larger clone is present one base from it, and per-base qualities are unavailable.

Sequencing took place on an Illumina HiSeq 2500. Quantitative 5'-RACE with molecular barcodes was the method used to prepare the TCR beta libraries. As for the original processing: A new computational method, built on a probabilistic model of VDJ rearrangement, was used to identify disease-linked TCR variants. Clones were called with MiXCR by TCRdb after fastp trimmed the public reads at Q25, and only in-frame beta chains were retained. Each entry merges the rows of one CDR3 protein and shows their most common DNA and genes. What appears here as the V and J calls and clone size reflects TCRdb's work, not the paper's. This sample comprises a few hundred thousand distinct CDR3 sequences, over 9.5% of them detected only once. In total, the top ten clones hold nearly 7% of the sample.

In this chain, TRBV7-8 is recombined with TRBJ1-1; a tentative D match to TRBD1 spans 6 bases. The sample taken for sequencing was blood, either unsorted or a sorted T cell fraction (not recorded which). The receptor comes from a male donor with ankylosing spondylitis. The CDR3 region reads CASSLRFTGPLKKAEAFF. The nucleotide sequence reads TGTGCCAGCAGCTTGAGATTCACAGGGCCTCTCAAAAAGGCTGAAGCTTTCTTT.